Following are 11 T cell receptor beta chains from one sample sequenced in a study of T cells after posttransplantation cyclophosphamide. Cyclophosphamide on days +3 and +4 followed busulfan-fludarabine conditioning and a marrow graft. Profiled with immunoSEQ multiplex PCR; TCRdb holds only in-frame clones, not every one. This table has about 8,000 clones, 85% to 90% appearing once. Sequencing used CD4+ T cells sorted from blood, obtained around 1,300 days after allogeneic stem cell transplant with posttransplant cyclophosphamide. These receptors were taken from a female patient aged 50-59 years who received an allogeneic stem cell transplant from a related donor, was CMV-positive, and had no GVHD. The graft donor may have contributed some T cells.

The V and J genes are TRBV19 and TRBJ2-3; D remains ambiguous. The germline gives CDR1 LNHDA, CDR2 SQIVND (reference sequence). V dropped 4 bases and J dropped 5 bases, with 7 bases sitting between them. The CDR3 is 12 amino acids. CDR3 nucleotides: TGTGCCAGTAGTACCCTAGGAGATACGCAGTATTTT. Its protein is CASSTLGDTQYF. Combining the CDR3 with reference TRBV19 and TRBJ2-3 gives the whole variable domain DGGITQSPKYLFRKEGQNVTLSCEQNLNHDAMYWYRQDPGQGLRLIYYSQIVNDFQKGDIAEGYSVSREKKESFPLTVTSAQKNPTAFYLCASSTLGDTQYFGPGTRLTVL.

This chain joins TRBV4-2 and TRBJ1-2; the match to TRBD1 covers 9 bases. Germline V gene lookup returns CDR1 LGHNA and CDR2 YNFKEQ. V dropped 1 base and J dropped 6; count of bases not matched to a gene: 3. The CDR3 runs to 14 residues. This CDR3 reads CASSQAGTGNGYTF. CDR3 coding DNA: TGTGCCAGCAGCCAAGCCGGGACAGGGAATGGCTACACCTTC.

The chain is built from TRBV27 and TRBJ2-3; TRBD2 matches at 9 bases. Trimming cost V 5 bases and J 4 bases; bases outside gene matches: 10. CDR1 is MNHEY, CDR2 SMNVEV, per germline (reference sequence). This CDR3 has 16 amino acids. CDR3 sequence: CASSLRLAANSDTQYF. In DNA, the CDR3 is TGTGCCAGCAGTCTCCGACTAGCGGCAAATTCAGATACGCAGTATTTT.

This clone was detected only a few times. The gene calls are TRBV14 and TRBJ2-5; 13 bases match TRBD2. V lost 2 bases, J lost 5 bases, and 2 bases stayed unmatched. Germline lookup yields CDR1 SGHDN and CDR2 FVKESK. The CDR3 totals 15 residues. CDR3 loop: CASSQQLAGGETQYF. DNA for the CDR3: TGTGCCAGCAGCCAACAACTAGCGGGAGGGGAGACCCAGTACTTC.

The chain uses TRBV19 and TRBJ1-1, with a weak D call TRBD1 (5 bases). Trimming pared 11 bases from V and 0 bases from J, leaving 13 bases between. Germline V gene data show CDR1 as LNHDA and CDR2 as SQIVND (reference sequence). This CDR3 is 13 amino acids long. The CDR3 reads CAARQSMNTEAFF. The CDR3 bases are TGTGCCGCCCGACAGTCCATGAACACTGAAGCTTTCTTT.

This clone has a single count. This chain uses TRBV5-4 with TRBJ2-6; no definite D call. Germline values: CDR1 SGHNT, CDR2 YYREEE (reference sequence). Trimming took 4 bases from V and 0 from J, leaving 8 bases between them. CDR3 length: 15 residues. The CDR3 here is CASSLRLSGANVLTF. In nucleotides, the CDR3 is TGTGCCAGCAGCCTCAGGCTCTCTGGGGCCAACGTCCTGACTTTC.

The rearrangement links TRBV29-1 to TRBJ1-4, with 8 bases fitting TRBD1. With 7 bases clipped from V and 6 bases from J, the junction kept 7 bases outside the gene matches. This CDR3 is built from 13 residues. Germline CDR1 is SQVTM and CDR2 is ANQGSEA. The DNA of the CDR3 is TGCAGCGCTGCAGGGGGCGGTGATGAAAAACTGTTTTTT. Amino acids: CSAAGGGDEKLFF.

This chain connects TRBV27 to TRBJ2-7, with D maybe TRBD2 (5 bases). The length of the CDR3 is 14 residues. Germline CDR1 MNHEY, CDR2 SMNVEV (reference sequence). Deletions cut 6 bases from V and 0 bases from J, with 12 bases between. CDR3 residues: CASSYGVGSYEQYF. As DNA, the CDR3 is TGTGCCAGCAGCTACGGGGTTGGCTCCTACGAGCAGTACTTC.

J is TRBJ1-1 and V is TRBV5-4; TRBD1 matches 7 bases. The V and J ends lost 4 bases and 5 bases, in that order; junction bases with no gene match: 17. The CDR3 is 17 residues long. The germline gives CDR1 SGHNT, CDR2 YYREEE (reference sequence). The CDR3 DNA reads TGTGCCAGCAGCCGATTCCAGGGGGGTCGGATCTTGACTGAAGCTTTCTTT. This sequence encodes CASSRFQGGRILTEAFF.

The rearrangement joins TRBV7-3 to TRBJ2-7; D uncertain. V was shortened by 5 bases and J by 5 bases, with 13 bases between the two germline ends. Germline V gene sequence: CDR1 SGHTA, CDR2 FQGTGA. The CDR3 length is 13 residues. This CDR3 reads CASSPSQYHEQYF. The DNA for the CDR3 is TGTGCCAGCAGCCCCTCACAGTACCACGAGCAGTACTTC.

This chain connects TRBV2 to TRBJ1-5; D is undetermined. The germline CDR1 and CDR2 sequences are SNHLY and FYNNEI. The V end was cut by 8 bases, the J end by 3 bases, with 17 bases between. The CDR3 runs to 15 residues. CDR3 in DNA: TGTGCCAGCTTGTTATCGACATCCTACAATCAGCCCCAGCATTTT. Its protein product is CASLLSTSYNQPQHF.